This T cell receptor beta chain was recorded in a study of neurological immune-mediated disorders. Findings and limits, study-wide: A possible signature was seen in one related-CDR3 cluster, into which phylogenetic grouping placed the repertoires of 18 of 34 multiple sclerosis patients.

The table lists this clonotype with many counts. The antigen remains undetermined. Indicated time point: longitudinal time-point 3. The cDNA was synthesized by 5'RACE incorporating 10-nucleotide random UMIs. TCRdb re-analysed the 5' RACE reads in MiXCR, keeping a single row per CDR3 protein. The data hold 84,000 or so distinct CDR3 sequences, with roughly 4.5% observed a single time. Material: PBMCs. The clonotype comes from a woman aged 60-75 years with multiple sclerosis.

The CDR3 DNA sequence: TGCAGTTCCTTAGGGGACTTATACACCGGGGAGCTGTTTTTT. Its translation is CSSLGDLYTGELFF. The gene calls are TRBV20-1 and TRBJ2-2, with D tentatively TRBD2 (6 bases). The CDR3 is 14 residues long. Trimming cost V 8 bases and J 3 bases, with 16 bases left between them. Germline V gene data show CDR1 as DFQATT and CDR2 as SNEGSKA (reference sequence).